These T cell receptor beta chains were read from a single sample in a study of blood T cells in healthy people across ages. TCRdb re-analysed the 5' RACE reads in MiXCR, keeping a single row per CDR3 protein. The table includes roughly 800,000 distinct CDR3 sequences, approximately 25% detected once. This sample also appeared in a second study, on T cells of mothers and their children.

Sequenced sample: blood. Source of these receptors: a boy younger than 18 in good health. The CDR3 runs from the conserved cysteine through the conserved F or W. The D gene is left open where the match is weak. Clone size appears in some rows only: once, few, many, or a class for an expanded clone.

d_call j_call clone_size v_call cdr3_aa cdr3_nt
- TRBJ2-1 - TRBV12-3/TRBV12-4 CASSLGRTGDEQFF TGTGCCAGCAGTTTAGGGCGGACTGGCGATGAGCAGTTCTTC
- TRBJ2-5 - TRBV7-2 CASSFNWDLWGFF TGTGCCAGCAGCTTCAACTGGGACCTCTGGGGCTTCTTC
- TRBJ1-2 few TRBV18 CASSPGPRVGYTF TGTGCCAGCTCACCGGGACCTAGGGTTGGCTACACCTTC
- TRBJ2-5 few TRBV4-1 CASSLWAAGGSQETQYF TGCGCCAGCAGCCTCTGGGCGGCAGGCGGGTCCCAAGAGACCCAGTACTTC
- TRBJ1-2 - TRBV7-2 CASSGRGFHGYTF TGTGCCAGCAGCGGCAGGGGATTTCATGGCTACACCTTC
TRBD1 TRBJ2-7 few TRBV29-1 CSVHPRDRGDEQYF TGCAGCGTTCATCCCAGGGACAGGGGGGACGAGCAGTACTTC
TRBD2 TRBJ2-1 many TRBV12-3/TRBV12-4 CASSFWLAGDNEQFF TGTGCCAGCAGCTTTTGGCTAGCGGGGGATAATGAGCAGTTCTTC
- TRBJ2-5 few TRBV29-1 CSAGPRKETQYF TGCAGCGCCGGACCGAGGAAGGAGACCCAGTACTTC
TRBD1 TRBJ2-1 - TRBV7-2 CASSFGTGAYNEQFF TGTGCCAGCAGCTTCGGGACAGGCGCTTACAATGAGCAGTTCTTC
- TRBJ2-3 - TRBV20-1 CSAGSDTQYF TGCAGTGCTGGGTCGGATACGCAGTATTTT
- TRBJ2-7 many TRBV28 CASRAGGYEQYF TGTGCCAGCAGAGCCGGCGGCTACGAGCAGTACTTC
- TRBJ2-1 few TRBV9 CASSVGKNEQFF TGTGCCAGCAGCGTAGGGAAGAATGAGCAGTTCTTC
- TRBJ1-1 few TRBV3-1 CASSIDTEAFF TGTGCCAGCAGCATTGACACTGAAGCTTTCTTT
- TRBJ2-1 - TRBV2 CASSISGNEQFF TGTGCCAGCAGTATCAGCGGCAATGAGCAGTTCTTC
TRBD1 TRBJ1-1 - TRBV4-3 CASSNGQGTTEAFF TGCGCCAGCAGCAACGGACAGGGGACCACTGAAGCTTTCTTT
- TRBJ1-2 few TRBV3-1 CASSQDSTANYGYTF TGTGCCAGCAGCCAAGATTCGACAGCCAACTATGGCTACACCTTC
TRBD1 TRBJ2-7 few TRBV10-3 CAINSGGTGGYEQYF TGTGCCATCAATTCTGGGGGGACAGGGGGCTACGAGCAGTACTTC